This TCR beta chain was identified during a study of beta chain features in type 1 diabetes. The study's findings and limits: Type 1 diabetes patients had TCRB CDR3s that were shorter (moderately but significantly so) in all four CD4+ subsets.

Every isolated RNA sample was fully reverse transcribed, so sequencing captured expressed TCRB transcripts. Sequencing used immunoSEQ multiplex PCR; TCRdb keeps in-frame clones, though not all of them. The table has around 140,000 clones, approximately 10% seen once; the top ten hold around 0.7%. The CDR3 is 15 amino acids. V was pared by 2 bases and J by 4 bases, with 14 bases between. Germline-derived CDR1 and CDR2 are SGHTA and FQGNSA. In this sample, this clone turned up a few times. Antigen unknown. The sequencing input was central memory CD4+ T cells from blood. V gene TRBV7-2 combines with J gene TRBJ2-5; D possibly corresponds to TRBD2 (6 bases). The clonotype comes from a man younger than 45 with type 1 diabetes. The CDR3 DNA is TGTGCCAGCAGCTTAAATCCGGGACTCCGAGAGACCCAGTACTTC. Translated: CASSLNPGLRETQYF.